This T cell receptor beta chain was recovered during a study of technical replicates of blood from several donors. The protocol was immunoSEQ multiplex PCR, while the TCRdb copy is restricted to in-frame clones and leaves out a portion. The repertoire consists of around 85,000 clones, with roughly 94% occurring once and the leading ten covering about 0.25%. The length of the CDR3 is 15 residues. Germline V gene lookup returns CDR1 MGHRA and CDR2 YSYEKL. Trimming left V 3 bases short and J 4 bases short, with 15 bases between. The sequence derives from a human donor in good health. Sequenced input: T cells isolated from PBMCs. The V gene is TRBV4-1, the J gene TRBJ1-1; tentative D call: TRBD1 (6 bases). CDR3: CASSQLQGVGTEAFF. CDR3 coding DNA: TGCGCCAGCAGCCAGTTACAGGGAGTGGGCACTGAAGCTTTCTTT.